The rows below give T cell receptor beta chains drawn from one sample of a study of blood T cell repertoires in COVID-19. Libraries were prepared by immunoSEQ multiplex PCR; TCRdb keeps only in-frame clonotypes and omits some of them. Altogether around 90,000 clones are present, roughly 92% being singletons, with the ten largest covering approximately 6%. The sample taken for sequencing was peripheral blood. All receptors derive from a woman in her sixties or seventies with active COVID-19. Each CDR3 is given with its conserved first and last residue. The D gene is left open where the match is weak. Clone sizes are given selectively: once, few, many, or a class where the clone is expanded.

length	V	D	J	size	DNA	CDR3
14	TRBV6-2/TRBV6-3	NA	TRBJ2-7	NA	TGTGCCAGCAGTTACTCGGCAGGGTTTTACGAGCAGTACTTC	CASSYSAGFYEQYF
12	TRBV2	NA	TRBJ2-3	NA	TGTGCCAGCAGTGAACTAGCAGATACGCAGTATTTT	CASSELADTQYF
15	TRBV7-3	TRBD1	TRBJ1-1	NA	TGTGCCAGCAGCTTAACAGCCCAGGGGGCGACTGAAGCTTTCTTT	CASSLTAQGATEAFF
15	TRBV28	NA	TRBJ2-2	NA	TGTGCCAGCAGTTACATGGGCAAAAACACCGGGGAGCTGTTTTTT	CASSYMGKNTGELFF
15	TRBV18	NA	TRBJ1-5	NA	TGTGCCAGCTCACCGATCCAGGGTAGCAATCAGCCCCAGCATTTT	CASSPIQGSNQPQHF
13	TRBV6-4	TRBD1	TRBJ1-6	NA	TGTGCCAGGGACAGGAGGAGTAATTCACCCCTCCACTTT	CARDRRSNSPLHF
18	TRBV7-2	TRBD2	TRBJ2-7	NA	TGTGCCAGCAGCTTAGGTCCCCCCGGGACTAGCGGGGGATACGAGCAGTACTTC	CASSLGPPGTSGGYEQYF
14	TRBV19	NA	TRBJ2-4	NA	TGTGCCAGTATGGGAGGAGACGCCGGTAACATTCAGTACTTC	CASMGGDAGNIQYF
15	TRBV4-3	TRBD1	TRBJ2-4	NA	TGCGCCAGCAGCCGGACGTTGGACAGGGCGGACATTCAGTACTTC	CASSRTLDRADIQYF
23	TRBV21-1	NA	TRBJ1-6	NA	TGTGCCAGCAGCAAAGATCTAATAAGAACTTTTAGACAGGGGACGCTTGATAATTCACCCCTCCACTTT	CASSKDLIRTFRQGTLDNSPLHF
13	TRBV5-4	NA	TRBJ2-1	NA	TGTGCCAGCAGCTTTGGAGGGGCAGGTGAGCAGTTCTTC	CASSFGGAGEQFF
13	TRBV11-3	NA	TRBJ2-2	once	TGTGCCAGCAGCTTCGCGAGCACCGGGGAGCTGTTTTTT	CASSFASTGELFF
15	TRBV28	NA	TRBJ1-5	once	TGTGCCAGCAGTTTAGGGGGGAGCGGCAATCAGCCCCAGCATTTT	CASSLGGSGNQPQHF
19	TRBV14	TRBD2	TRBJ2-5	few	TGTGCCAGCAGCCAAGAACAGGAAGGACTAGCGGTGTTTCAAGAGACCCAGTACTTC	CASSQEQEGLAVFQETQYF
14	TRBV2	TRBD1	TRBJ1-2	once	TGTGCCAGTGAGGGGACAGGGGAAGACTATGGCTACACCTTC	CASEGTGEDYGYTF
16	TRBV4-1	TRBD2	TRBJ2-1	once	TGCGCCAGCAGCCAAGTACGACTAGCGGACTACAATGAGCAGTTCTTC	CASSQVRLADYNEQFF
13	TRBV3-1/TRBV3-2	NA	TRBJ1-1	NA	TGTGCCAGCAGCCCTGACGGGATCGCTGAAGCTTTCTTT	CASSPDGIAEAFF
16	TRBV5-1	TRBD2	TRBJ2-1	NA	TGCGCCAGCAGCTTGACTAGCGGGAGTTCCTACAATGAGCAGTTCTTC	CASSLTSGSSYNEQFF
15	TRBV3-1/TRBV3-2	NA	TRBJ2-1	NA	TGTGCCAGCAGCCAAAGGGGGGGTTCCTACAATGAGCAGTTCTTC	CASSQRGGSYNEQFF
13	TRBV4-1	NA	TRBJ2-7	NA	TGCGCCAGCAGGCCCGTTGGGGCGGGGGAGCAGTACTTC	CASRPVGAGEQYF